The 16 T cell receptor beta chains listed next were all sequenced from one sample in a study of blood T cell repertoires in COVID-19. The data were produced by immunoSEQ multiplex PCR, yet TCRdb's version contains in-frame clones alone and is incomplete. The sample lists fewer than 20,000 clones; under 85% were seen once. Specimen: peripheral blood. These TCRs come from a man between 65 and 79 years old with active or convalescent COVID-19.

The CDR3 here is CASSREVGGNNSPLHF. CDR3 coding DNA: TGCGCCAGCAGCCGGGAGGTCGGGGGGAATAATTCACCCCTCCACTTT. The chain links TRBV5-1 to TRBJ1-6; possible D gene TRBD1, 5 bases. V was trimmed by 4 bases and J by 5 bases, leaving 16 bases between them. CDR1 SGHRS and CDR2 YFSETQ come from the germline V gene. This CDR3 comprises 16 residues.

CDR3 loop: CASTGQANTEAFF. The CDR3 DNA sequence: TGTGCCTCCACGGGACAGGCGAACACTGAAGCTTTCTTT. The chain uses TRBV18 and TRBJ1-1; TRBD1 agrees at 8 bases. The length of the CDR3 is 13 residues. The germline V gene encodes CDR1 KGHSH and CDR2 LQKENI. The V and J ends lost 11 bases and 1 base, in that order; junction bases with no gene match: 6.

Comments on this clone: An end of the junction does not agree with germline; a read error may underlie this. The chain couples TRBV7-9 to TRBJ2-7; 8 nucleotides line up with TRBD2. Germline V gives CDR1 SEHNR, CDR2 FQNEAQ (reference sequence). CDR3 length: 13 amino acids. CDR3: CASSLAFRTSLHF. Written as DNA, the CDR3 is TGTGCCAGCAGCTTAGCGTTCCGGACTAGCCTGCACTTC.

This CDR3 is CASSQGLGQVNEQFF. In nucleotides, the CDR3 is TGCGCCAGCAGCCAAGGTTTGGGACAGGTAAATGAGCAGTTCTTC. The chain uses TRBV4-3 and TRBJ2-1; 8 nucleotides line up with TRBD1. Germline V gene lookup returns CDR1 LGHNA and CDR2 YSLEER. The CDR3 consists of 15 residues. Trimming cost V 1 base and J 7 bases; bases outside gene matches: 6.

The chain carries TRBV5-1 and TRBJ2-6; TRBD1 agrees at 12 bases. The germline CDR1 and CDR2 sequences are SGHRS and YFSETQ. With V trimmed by 3 bases and J by 1 base, 5 bases remained unmatched. CDR3 length equals 18 residues. CDR3 bases: TGCGCCAGCAGCTGGGGACAGGGGGCTCATTCTGGGGCCAACGTCCTGACTTTC. This codes for CASSWGQGAHSGANVLTF.

Comment on this clone: The junction and the germline gene differ at one end; a read error may be behind it. This rearrangement joins TRBV27 to TRBJ1-2; 7 bases align to TRBD1. Germline lookup yields CDR1 MNHEY and CDR2 SMNVEV (reference sequence). This CDR3 contains 13 residues. The CDR3 loop is CASSPGTVYGHTF. The CDR3 nucleotides are TGTGCCAGCAGTCCTGGGACAGTCTATGGCCACACCTTC.

V gene TRBV19 combines with J gene TRBJ2-3, with TRBD1 matching over 9 bases. Germline lookup yields CDR1 LNHDA and CDR2 SQIVND (reference sequence). The CDR3 totals 15 residues. V shed 7 bases, J shed 4 bases, and the junction held 9 bases outside the gene matches. CDR3 sequence reads: CASNDRGSYADTQYF. CDR3 nucleotides: TGTGCCAGTAACGACAGGGGGTCATACGCAGATACGCAGTATTTT.

The chain combines TRBV24-1 with TRBJ2-1; the D gene is possibly TRBD2 (6 bases). Germline V gene sequence: CDR1 KGHDR, CDR2 SFDVKD. This CDR3 region has 16 residues. V was cut by 9 bases and J by 1 base, with 18 bases left in between. As DNA, the CDR3 is TGTGCCACCCAGTTAGGAGGGGCAGGGTCCTACAATGAGCAGTTCTTC. It codes for CATQLGGAGSYNEQFF.

This chain uses TRBV2 with TRBJ1-5, with D tentatively TRBD1 (6 bases). V was clipped by 8 bases and J by 2 bases, with 16 bases between them. Germline CDR1 SNHLY, CDR2 FYNNEI. This CDR3 spans 15 amino acids. This CDR3 is CASSEGGIGNQPQHF. The CDR3 region has the DNA TGTGCCAGCTCGGAGGGGGGGATCGGCAATCAGCCCCAGCATTTT.

CDR3 bases: TGTGCCAGCACCGGCTACGAGCAGTACTTC. Protein: CASTGYEQYF. V gene TRBV28 combines with J gene TRBJ2-7; D remains ambiguous. The CDR3 is 10 amino acids. V shed 7 bases and J shed 3 bases, with 4 bases lying between them. Germline CDR1 reads MDHEN; CDR2 reads SYDVKM.

The J gene is TRBJ2-1, the V gene TRBV27, with D uncertain. From germline, CDR1 is MNHEY and CDR2 SMNVEV (reference sequence). Trimming took 7 bases from V and 0 from J, leaving 16 bases between them. The CDR3 contains 16 residues. The CDR3 region is CASKEIDSSSYNEQFF. As DNA, the CDR3 is TGTGCCAGCAAGGAGATCGATTCGAGCTCCTACAATGAGCAGTTCTTC.

The chain has TRBV5-1 and TRBJ1-4; 7 nucleotides line up with TRBD1. Germline lookup yields CDR1 SGHRS and CDR2 YFSETQ. The J segment lost 7 bases and the V segment lost 0 bases, leaving 6 bases of the junction unmatched. CDR3 length equals 15 residues. CDR3 residues: CASSLAGTALEKLFF. The CDR3 nucleotides read TGCGCCAGCAGCTTGGCAGGGACAGCCCTTGAAAAACTGTTTTTT.

The rearrangement joins TRBV7-9 to TRBJ2-1; TRBD2 matches at 9 bases. Germline V gene sequence: CDR1 SEHNR, CDR2 FQNEAQ (reference sequence). The CDR3 covers 18 residues. With 1 base clipped from V and 2 bases from J, the junction kept 9 bases outside the gene matches. For the CDR3, the DNA is TGTGCCAGCAGCTTAGTACAGACTAGCGGAACGGCCTACAATGAGCAGTTCTTC. The encoded protein is CASSLVQTSGTAYNEQFF.

The chain joins TRBV28 to TRBJ1-5, with unresolved D. The CDR3 has 14 amino acids. Germline values: CDR1 MDHEN, CDR2 SYDVKM. The V end was cut by 7 bases, the J end by 9 bases, with 19 bases between. The CDR3 coding sequence is TGTGCCAGCACCACACCGGCCCCCGAGGGGCCCCAGCATTTT. This sequence encodes CASTTPAPEGPQHF.

The chain combines TRBV5-1 with TRBJ2-5; 7 bases are shared with TRBD1. The CDR3 has 15 amino acids. V trimming: 0 bases; J trimming: 4 bases; junction bases outside the gene matches: 6. Germline CDR1 and CDR2: SGHRS and YFSETQ. The DNA of the CDR3 is TGCGCCAGCAGCTTGGGAGAGGGGGCCTCAGAGACCCAGTACTTC. Amino acids: CASSLGEGASETQYF.

This clone was recorded only once. The rearrangement uses TRBV2 and TRBJ2-1; tentative D call: TRBD2 (6 bases). Germline assignment: CDR1 SNHLY and CDR2 FYNNEI. The CDR3 runs to 13 residues. Trimming pared 3 bases from V and 9 bases from J, leaving 12 bases between. The chain's CDR3 is CASSDGGTSEQFF. CDR3 coding DNA: TGTGCCAGCAGTGACGGCGGGACTTCTGAGCAGTTCTTC.